This TCR beta chain originates from a study of blood T cell repertoires in COVID-19. Study at large: Samples taken during acute and convalescent COVID-19 were collected in the United States, Italy and Spain.

Seattle participants joined during active infection and were tracked over time. Trimming removed 0 bases from V and 2 bases from J, with 8 bases in between. This CDR3 comprises 15 residues. The germline gives CDR1 MNHEY, CDR2 SMNVEV (reference sequence). Authors' data handling: Nucleated cell number was recorded as an estimate derived from reference gene primer amplification. Some clones are missing from TCRdb's copy, which holds only in-frame ones; the method was immunoSEQ multiplex PCR. The V and J calls and clone size are taken from that table; D and trimming were inferred from the DNA. This sample yields hundreds of thousands of clones, of which approximately 89% are seen a single time; around 1.9% belongs to the top ten.

This sequence originates from a woman aged 30 to 39 with COVID-19, enrolled during active disease. Sequences were obtained from peripheral blood. The chain joins TRBV27 to TRBJ1-3; tentatively, D is TRBD1 (5 bases). CDR3 amino acids: CASSLSIGAGNTIYF. CDR3 bases: TGTGCCAGCAGTTTATCGATAGGGGCTGGAAACACCATATATTTT.